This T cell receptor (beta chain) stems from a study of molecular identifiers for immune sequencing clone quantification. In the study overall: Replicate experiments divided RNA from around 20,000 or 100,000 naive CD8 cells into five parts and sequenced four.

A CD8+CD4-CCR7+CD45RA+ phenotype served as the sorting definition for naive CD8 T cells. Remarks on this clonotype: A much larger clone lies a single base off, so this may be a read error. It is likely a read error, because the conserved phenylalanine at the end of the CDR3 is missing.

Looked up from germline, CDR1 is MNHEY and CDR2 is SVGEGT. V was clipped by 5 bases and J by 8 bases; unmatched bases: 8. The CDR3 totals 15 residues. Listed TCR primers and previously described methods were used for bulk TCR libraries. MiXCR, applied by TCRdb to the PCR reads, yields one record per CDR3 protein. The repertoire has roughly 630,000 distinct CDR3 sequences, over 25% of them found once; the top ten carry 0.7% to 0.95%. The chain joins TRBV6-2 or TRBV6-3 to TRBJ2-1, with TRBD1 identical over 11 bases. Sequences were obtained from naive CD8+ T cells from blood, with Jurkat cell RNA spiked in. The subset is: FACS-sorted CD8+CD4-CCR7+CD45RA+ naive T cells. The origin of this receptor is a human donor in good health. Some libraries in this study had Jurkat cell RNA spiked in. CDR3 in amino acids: CASSPPGQGDYEQFI. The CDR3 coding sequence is TGTGCCAGCAGTCCACCGGGACAGGGGGATTATGAGCAGTTCATC.